This T cell receptor (beta chain) was sequenced during a study of blood T cell repertoires in COVID-19. V was pared by 5 bases and J by 5 bases, with 8 bases of the junction left unmatched. CDR1 is MNHEY, CDR2 SVGEGT, per germline. The CDR3 is 14 residues long. The assay was immunoSEQ multiplex PCR, and TCRdb's table has in-frame clones only and misses some. The sample consists of tens of thousands of clones, 90% to 95% of them appearing once. The TCR comes from a human donor in a cohort sampled during active COVID-19. Sequencing was carried out using peripheral blood. The chain employs TRBV6-2 or TRBV6-3 and TRBJ2-7; 8 positions match TRBD2. CDR3 DNA: TGTGCCAGCAGTCCGGGACTAGGCCTAAACGAGCAGTACTTC. Translating it yields CASSPGLGLNEQYF.